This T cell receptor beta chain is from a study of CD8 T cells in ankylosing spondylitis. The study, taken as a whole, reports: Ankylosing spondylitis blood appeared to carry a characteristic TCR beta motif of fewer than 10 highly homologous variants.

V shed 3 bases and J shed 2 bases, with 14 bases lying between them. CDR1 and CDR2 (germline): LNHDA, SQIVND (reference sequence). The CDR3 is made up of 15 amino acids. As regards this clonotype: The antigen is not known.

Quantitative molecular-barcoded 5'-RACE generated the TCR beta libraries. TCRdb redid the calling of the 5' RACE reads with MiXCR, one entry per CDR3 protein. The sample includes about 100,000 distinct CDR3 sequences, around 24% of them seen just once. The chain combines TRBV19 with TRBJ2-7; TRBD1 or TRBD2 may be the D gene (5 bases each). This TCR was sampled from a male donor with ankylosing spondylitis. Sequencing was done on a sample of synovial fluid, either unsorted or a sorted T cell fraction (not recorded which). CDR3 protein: CASSMGVAGTYEQYF. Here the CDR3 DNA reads TGTGCCAGTAGTATGGGGGTGGCAGGGACCTACGAGCAGTACTTC.